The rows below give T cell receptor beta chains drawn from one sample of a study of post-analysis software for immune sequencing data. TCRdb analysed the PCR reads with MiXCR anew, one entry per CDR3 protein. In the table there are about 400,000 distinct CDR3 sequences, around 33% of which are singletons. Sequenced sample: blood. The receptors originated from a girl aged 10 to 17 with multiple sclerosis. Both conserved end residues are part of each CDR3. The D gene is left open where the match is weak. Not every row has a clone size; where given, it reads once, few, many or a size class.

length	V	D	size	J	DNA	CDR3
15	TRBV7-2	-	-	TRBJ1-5	TGTGCCAGCAGCTTAAGCATACCTAGCAATCAGCCCCAGCATTTT	CASSLSIPSNQPQHF
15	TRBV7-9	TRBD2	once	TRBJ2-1	TGTGCCAGCAGCTTATTCGGCGGGGGGGCACGTGAGCAGTTCTTC	CASSLFGGGAREQFF
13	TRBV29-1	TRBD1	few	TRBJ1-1	TGCAGCGTCCGCGGACAGGGAGGCACTGAAGCTTTCTTT	CSVRGQGGTEAFF
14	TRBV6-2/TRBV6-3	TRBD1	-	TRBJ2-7	TGTGCCAGCAGCTGGGACAGAATCGGCTACGAGCAGTACTTC	CASSWDRIGYEQYF
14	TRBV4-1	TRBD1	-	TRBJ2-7	TGCGCCAGCAGCCACCGGGACAGGGTGGTCGAGCAGTACTTC	CASSHRDRVVEQYF
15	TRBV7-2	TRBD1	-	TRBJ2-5	TGTGCCAGCAGCCCCCGGACAGGGCTGGTAGAGACCCAGTACTTC	CASSPRTGLVETQYF
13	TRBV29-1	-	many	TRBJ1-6	TGCAGCGTTGCTGAACAGGTCTATTCACCCCTCCACTTT	CSVAEQVYSPLHF
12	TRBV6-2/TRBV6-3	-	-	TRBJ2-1	TGTGCCAGCAGCAGAAAGTGGAATGAGCAGTTCTTC	CASSRKWNEQFF
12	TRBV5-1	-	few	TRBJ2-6	TGCGCCTCATACGGTGGGGCCAACGTCCTGACTTTC	CASYGGANVLTF
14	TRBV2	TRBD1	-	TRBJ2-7	TGTGCCAGCAGTGACCGGGGACAGGGAAACGAGCAGTACTTC	CASSDRGQGNEQYF
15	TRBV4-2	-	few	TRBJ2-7	TGTGCCAGCAGCCAAGCCCTGGCGAGCTCCTACGAGCAGTACTTC	CASSQALASSYEQYF
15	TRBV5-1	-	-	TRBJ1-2	TGCGCCAGCAGCAATTCCGACAGGCTGGGCTATGGCTACACCTTC	CASSNSDRLGYGYTF
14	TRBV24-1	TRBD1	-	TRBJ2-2	TGTGCTACCAGTGATTGGGACAGTGCCGGGGAGCTGTTTTTT	CATSDWDSAGELFF
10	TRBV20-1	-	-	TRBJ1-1	TGCAGTGCTACCCGGACAGCAGCTTTCTTT	CSATRTAAFF
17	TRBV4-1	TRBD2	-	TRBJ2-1	TGCGCCAGCAGCCAAGGAAAAGGACTAGCGTTCTACAATGAGCAGTTCTTC	CASSQGKGLAFYNEQFF
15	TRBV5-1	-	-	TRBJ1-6	TGCGCCAGCAGCTCCGGACGGGAGGGGAATTCACCCCTCCACTTT	CASSSGREGNSPLHF
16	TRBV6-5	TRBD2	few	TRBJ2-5	TGTGCCAGCAGTTCGACTAGTTTGGGGGGGAAAGAGACCCAGTACTTC	CASSSTSLGGKETQYF
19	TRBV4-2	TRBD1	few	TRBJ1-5	TGTGCCAGCAGCCAAGATCGGGGATTCACAGGGGAAGACAATCAGCCCCAGCATTTT	CASSQDRGFTGEDNQPQHF
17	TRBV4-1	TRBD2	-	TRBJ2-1	TGCGCCAGCAGCCAACGGACTAGCGGGGAGCGGCACAATGAGCAGTTCTTC	CASSQRTSGERHNEQFF
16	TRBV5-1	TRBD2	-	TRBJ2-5	TGCGCCAGCAGCCGACGACTAGCGGGGGGGGAAGAGACCCAGTACTTC	CASSRRLAGGEETQYF
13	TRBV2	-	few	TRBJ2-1	TGTGCCACTGGAGGGATCCGGGGCAATGAGCAGTTCTTC	CATGGIRGNEQFF
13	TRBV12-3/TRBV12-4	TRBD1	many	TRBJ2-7	TGTGCCAGCAGCCGGGACAGGGCCAACGAGCAGTACTTC	CASSRDRANEQYF
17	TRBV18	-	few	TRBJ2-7	TGTGCCAGCTCACCGTTACTCACAGGGATTGGGTCCTACGAGCAGTACTTC	CASSPLLTGIGSYEQYF
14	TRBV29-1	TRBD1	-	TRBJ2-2	TGCAGCGTACGGACAGGGTCGAACACCGGGGAGCTGTTTTTT	CSVRTGSNTGELFF
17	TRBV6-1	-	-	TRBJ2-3	TGTGCCAGCAGCCCGGGGGACATTTCACCTAGCACAGATACGCAGTATTTT	CASSPGDISPSTDTQYF
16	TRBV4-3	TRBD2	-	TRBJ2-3	TGCGCCAGCAGCCAAGAGCGGGGACTAGCGGGGGATACGCAGTATTTT	CASSQERGLAGDTQYF
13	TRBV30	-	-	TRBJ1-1	TGTGCCTGGAGTGTTTGGCAGGGCGCCGAAGCTTTCTTT	CAWSVWQGAEAFF
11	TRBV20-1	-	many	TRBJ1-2	TGCACCAACGCGGGAAACTATGGCTACACCTTC	CTNAGNYGYTF
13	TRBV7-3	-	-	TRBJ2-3	TGTGCCAGCAGCTTAAGCGTGACAGATACGCAGTATTTT	CASSLSVTDTQYF